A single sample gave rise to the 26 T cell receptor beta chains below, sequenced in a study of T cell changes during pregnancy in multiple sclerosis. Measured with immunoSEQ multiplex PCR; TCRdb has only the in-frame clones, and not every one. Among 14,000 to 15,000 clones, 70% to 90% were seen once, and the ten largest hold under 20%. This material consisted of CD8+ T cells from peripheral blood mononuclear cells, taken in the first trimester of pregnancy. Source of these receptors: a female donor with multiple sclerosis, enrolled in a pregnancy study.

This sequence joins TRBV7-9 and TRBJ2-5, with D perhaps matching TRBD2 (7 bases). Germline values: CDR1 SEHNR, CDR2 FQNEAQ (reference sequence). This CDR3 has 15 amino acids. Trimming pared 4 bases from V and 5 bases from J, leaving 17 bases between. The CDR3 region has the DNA TGTGCCAGCAGCTCAGAAGGGGGGGGTCCGGAGACCCAGTACTTC. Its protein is CASSSEGGGPETQYF.

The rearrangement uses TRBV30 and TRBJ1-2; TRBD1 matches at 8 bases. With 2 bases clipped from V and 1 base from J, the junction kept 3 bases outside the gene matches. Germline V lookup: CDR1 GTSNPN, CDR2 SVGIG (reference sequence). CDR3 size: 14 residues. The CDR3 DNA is TGTGCCTGGAGTTACAGGGGGAGTAACTATGGCTACACCTTC. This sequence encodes CAWSYRGSNYGYTF.

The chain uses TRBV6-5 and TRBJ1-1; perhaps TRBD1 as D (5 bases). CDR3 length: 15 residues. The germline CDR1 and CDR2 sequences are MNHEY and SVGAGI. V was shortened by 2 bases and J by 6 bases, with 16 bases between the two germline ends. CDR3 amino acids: CASSYAGPGVPEAFF. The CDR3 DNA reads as TGTGCCAGCAGTTACGCGGGACCCGGGGTCCCTGAAGCTTTCTTT.

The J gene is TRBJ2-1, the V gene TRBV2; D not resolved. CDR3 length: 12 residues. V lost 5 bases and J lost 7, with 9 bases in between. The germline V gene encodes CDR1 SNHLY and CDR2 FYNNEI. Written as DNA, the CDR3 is TGTGCCAGCAGTCGATACAGTAATGAGCAGTTCTTC. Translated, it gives CASSRYSNEQFF.

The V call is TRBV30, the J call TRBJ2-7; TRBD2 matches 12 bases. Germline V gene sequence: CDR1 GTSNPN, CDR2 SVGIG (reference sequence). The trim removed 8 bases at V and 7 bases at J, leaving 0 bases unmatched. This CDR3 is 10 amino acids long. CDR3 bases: TGTGCCGGACTAGCGGGAGAGCAGTACTTC. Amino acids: CAGLAGEQYF.

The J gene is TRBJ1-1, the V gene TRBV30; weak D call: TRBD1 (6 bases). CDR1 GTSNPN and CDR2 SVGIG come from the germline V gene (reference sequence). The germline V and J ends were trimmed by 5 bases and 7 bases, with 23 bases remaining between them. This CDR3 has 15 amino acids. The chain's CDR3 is CAWWRTAQFPYEAFF. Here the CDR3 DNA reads TGTGCCTGGTGGAGGACAGCCCAGTTCCCCTATGAAGCTTTCTTT.

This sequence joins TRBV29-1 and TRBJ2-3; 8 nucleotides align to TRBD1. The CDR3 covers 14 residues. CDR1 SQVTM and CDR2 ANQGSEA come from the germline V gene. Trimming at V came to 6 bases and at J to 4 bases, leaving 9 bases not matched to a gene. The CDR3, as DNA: TGCAGCGTCCGCGACAGGGGTAGGGCAGATACGCAGTATTTT. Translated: CSVRDRGRADTQYF.

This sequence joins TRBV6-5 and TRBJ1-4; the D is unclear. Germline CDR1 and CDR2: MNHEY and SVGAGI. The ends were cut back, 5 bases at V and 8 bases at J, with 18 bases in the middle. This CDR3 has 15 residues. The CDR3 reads CASSAYTGGEEKLFF. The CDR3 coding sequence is TGTGCCAGCAGTGCCTACACGGGCGGGGAGGAAAAACTGTTTTTT.

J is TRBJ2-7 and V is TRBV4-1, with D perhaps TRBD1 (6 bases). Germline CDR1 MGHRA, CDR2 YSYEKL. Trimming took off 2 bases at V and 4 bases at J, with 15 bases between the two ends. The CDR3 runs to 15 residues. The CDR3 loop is CASSQKPGQIYEQYF. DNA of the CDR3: TGCGCCAGCAGCCAAAAACCGGGACAAATTTACGAGCAGTACTTC.

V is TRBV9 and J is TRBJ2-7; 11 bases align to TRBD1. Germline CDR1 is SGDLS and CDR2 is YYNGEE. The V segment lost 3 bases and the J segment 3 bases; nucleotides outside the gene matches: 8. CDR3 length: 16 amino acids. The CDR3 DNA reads TGTGCCAGCAGCGAGACCGGGACAGGGGGTTACTACGAGCAGTACTTC. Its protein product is CASSETGTGGYYEQYF.

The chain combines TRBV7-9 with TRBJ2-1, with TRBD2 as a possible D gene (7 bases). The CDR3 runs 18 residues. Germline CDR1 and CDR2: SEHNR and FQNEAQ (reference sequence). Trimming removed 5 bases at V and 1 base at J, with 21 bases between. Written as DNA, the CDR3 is TGTGCCAGCAGCGGGAGGGGGTACAAGGTTAGTTCCTACAATGAGCAGTTCTTC. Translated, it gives CASSGRGYKVSSYNEQFF.

CDR3 nucleotides: TGCAGCGTCGCGGACAGGGACACCGGGGAGCTGTTTTTT. Translating it yields CSVADRDTGELFF. This rearrangement joins TRBV29-1 to TRBJ2-2; 8 bases are a match to TRBD1. The V gene's germline CDR1 is SQVTM and CDR2 ANQGSEA. CDR3 length equals 13 residues. Trimming removed 6 bases from V and 3 bases from J; junction bases left unmatched: 3.

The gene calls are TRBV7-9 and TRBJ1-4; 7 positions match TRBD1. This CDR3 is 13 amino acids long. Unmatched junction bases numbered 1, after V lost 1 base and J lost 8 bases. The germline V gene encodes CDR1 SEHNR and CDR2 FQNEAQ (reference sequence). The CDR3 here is CASSLEGGEKLFF. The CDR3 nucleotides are TGTGCCAGCAGCTTAGAAGGGGGCGAAAAACTGTTTTTT.

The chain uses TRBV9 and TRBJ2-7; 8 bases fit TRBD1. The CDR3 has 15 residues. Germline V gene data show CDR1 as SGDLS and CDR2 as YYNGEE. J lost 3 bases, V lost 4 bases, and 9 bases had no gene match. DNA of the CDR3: TGTGCCAGCAGCCCCAGGACAGGGATCTTCTACGAGCAGTACTTC. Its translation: CASSPRTGIFYEQYF.

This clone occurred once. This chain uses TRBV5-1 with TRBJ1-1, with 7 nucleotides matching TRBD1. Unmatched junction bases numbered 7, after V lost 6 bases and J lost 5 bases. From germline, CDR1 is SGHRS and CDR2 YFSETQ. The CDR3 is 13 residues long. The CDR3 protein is CASTLGGRTEAFF. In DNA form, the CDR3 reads TGCGCCAGCACCTTAGGGGGCCGGACTGAAGCTTTCTTT. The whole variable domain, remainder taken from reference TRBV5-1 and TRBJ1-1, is KAGVTQTPRYLIKTRGQQVTLSCSPISGHRSVSWYQQTPGQGLQFLFEYFSETQRNKGNFPGRFSGRQFSNSRSEMNVSTLELGDSALYLCASTLGGRTEAFFGQGTRLTVV.

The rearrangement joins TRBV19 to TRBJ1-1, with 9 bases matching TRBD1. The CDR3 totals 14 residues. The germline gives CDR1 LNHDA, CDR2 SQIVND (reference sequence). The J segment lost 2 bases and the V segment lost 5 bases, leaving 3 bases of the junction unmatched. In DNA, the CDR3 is TGTGCCAGTAGTTCGGGACAGGGAAACACTGAAGCTTTCTTT. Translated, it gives CASSSGQGNTEAFF. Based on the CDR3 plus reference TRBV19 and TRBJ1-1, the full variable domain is DGGITQSPKYLFRKEGQNVTLSCEQNLNHDAMYWYRQDPGQGLRLIYYSQIVNDFQKGDIAEGYSVSREKKESFPLTVTSAQKNPTAFYLCASSSGQGNTEAFFGQGTRLTVV.

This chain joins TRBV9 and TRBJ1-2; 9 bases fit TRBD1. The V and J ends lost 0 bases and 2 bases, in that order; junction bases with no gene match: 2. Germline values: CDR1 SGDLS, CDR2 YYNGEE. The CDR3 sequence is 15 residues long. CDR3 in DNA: TGTGCCAGCAGCGTAGCCGGGACAGGGAACTATGGCTACACCTTC. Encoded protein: CASSVAGTGNYGYTF.

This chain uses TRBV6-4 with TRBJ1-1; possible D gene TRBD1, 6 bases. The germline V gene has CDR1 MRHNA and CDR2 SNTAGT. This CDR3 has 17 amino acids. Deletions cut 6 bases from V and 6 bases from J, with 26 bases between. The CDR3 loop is CASRPMRGLGANAEAFF. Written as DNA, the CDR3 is TGTGCCAGCAGGCCCATGAGAGGGTTGGGGGCTAACGCTGAAGCTTTCTTT.

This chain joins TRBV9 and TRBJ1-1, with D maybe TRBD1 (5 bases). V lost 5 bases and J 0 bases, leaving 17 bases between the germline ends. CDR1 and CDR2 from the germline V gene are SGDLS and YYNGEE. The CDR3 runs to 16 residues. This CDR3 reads CASRTSGDGLNTEAFF. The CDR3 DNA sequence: TGTGCCAGCAGAACATCGGGGGACGGATTGAACACTGAAGCTTTCTTT.

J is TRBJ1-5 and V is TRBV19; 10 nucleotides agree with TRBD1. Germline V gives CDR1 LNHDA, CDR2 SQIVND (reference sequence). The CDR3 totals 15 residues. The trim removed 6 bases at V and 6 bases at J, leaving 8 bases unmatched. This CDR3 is CASSPDDRGLQPQHF. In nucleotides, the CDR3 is TGTGCCAGTAGCCCAGACGACAGGGGGCTTCAGCCCCAGCATTTT. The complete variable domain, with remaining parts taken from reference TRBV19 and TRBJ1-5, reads DGGITQSPKYLFRKEGQNVTLSCEQNLNHDAMYWYRQDPGQGLRLIYYSQIVNDFQKGDIAEGYSVSREKKESFPLTVTSAQKNPTAFYLCASSPDDRGLQPQHFGDGTRLSIL.

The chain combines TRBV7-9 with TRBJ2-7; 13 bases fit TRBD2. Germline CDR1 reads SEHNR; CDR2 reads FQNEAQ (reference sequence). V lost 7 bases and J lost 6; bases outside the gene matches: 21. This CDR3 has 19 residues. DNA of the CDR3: TGTGCCAGCACCTCATCCGGACGACTAGCGGGGGGTCCAGACGTCGAGCAGTACTTC. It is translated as CASTSSGRLAGGPDVEQYF.

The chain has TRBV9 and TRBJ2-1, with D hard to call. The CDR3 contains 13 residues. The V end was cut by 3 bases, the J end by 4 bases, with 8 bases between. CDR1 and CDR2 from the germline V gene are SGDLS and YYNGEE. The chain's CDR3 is CASSGQAYNEQFF. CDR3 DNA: TGTGCCAGCAGCGGTCAGGCGTACAATGAGCAGTTCTTC.

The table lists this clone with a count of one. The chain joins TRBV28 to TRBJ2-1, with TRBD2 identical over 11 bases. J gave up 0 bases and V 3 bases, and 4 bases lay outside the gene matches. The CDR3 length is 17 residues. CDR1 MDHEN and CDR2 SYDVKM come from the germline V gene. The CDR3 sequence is CASSLGLADLSYNEQFF. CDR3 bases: TGTGCCAGCAGTTTGGGACTAGCGGATCTCTCCTACAATGAGCAGTTCTTC.

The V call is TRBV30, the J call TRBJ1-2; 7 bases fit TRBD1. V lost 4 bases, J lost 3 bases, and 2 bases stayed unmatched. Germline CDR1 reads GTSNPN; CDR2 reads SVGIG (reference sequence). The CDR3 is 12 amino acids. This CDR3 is CAWNRGYYGYTF. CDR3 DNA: TGTGCCTGGAACAGGGGATACTATGGCTACACCTTC.

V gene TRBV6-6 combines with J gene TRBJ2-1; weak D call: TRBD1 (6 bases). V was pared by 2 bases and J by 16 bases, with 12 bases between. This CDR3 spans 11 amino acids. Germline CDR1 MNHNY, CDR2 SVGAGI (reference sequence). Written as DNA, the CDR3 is TGTGCCAGCAGTTACGGGGGCCGTTCCTTCTTC. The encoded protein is CASSYGGRSFF.

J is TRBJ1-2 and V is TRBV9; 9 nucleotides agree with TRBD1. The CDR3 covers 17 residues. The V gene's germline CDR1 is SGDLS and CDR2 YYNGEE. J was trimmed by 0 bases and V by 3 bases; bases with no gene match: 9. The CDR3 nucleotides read TGTGCCAGCAGCGGGGGGACAGGGCCGGGCGCTAACTATGGCTACACCTTC. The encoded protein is CASSGGTGPGANYGYTF.